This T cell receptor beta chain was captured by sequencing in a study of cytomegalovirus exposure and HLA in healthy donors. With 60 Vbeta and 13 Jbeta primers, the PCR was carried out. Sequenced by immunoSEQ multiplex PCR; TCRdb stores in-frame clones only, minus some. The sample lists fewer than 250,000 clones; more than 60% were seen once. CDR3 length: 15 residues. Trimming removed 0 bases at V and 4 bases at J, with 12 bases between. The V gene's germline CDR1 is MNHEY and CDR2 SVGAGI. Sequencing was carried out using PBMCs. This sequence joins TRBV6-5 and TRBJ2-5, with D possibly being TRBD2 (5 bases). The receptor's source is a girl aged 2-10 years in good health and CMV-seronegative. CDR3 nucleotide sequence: TGTGCCAGCAGTTACTCAGTCTCGGGGAGAGAGACCCAGTACTTC. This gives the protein CASSYSVSGRETQYF.